This is a list of T cell receptor beta chains from one sample in a study of blood T cell repertoires in COVID-19. Sequencing used immunoSEQ multiplex PCR; TCRdb keeps in-frame clones, though not all of them. Here the sample spans about 190,000 clones, approximately 80% being singletons. Source material: peripheral blood. Source of these receptors: a woman aged 50 to 65 with acute or convalescent COVID-19. Both conserved end residues are part of each CDR3. A D gene is named only where the DNA matches it firmly. Clone sizes are given selectively: once, few, many, or a class where the clone is expanded.

d_call	v_call	clone_size	j_call	cdr3_aa	cdr3_nt
TRBD2	TRBV25-1	once	TRBJ2-1	CAIDGLAGGLEQFF	TGTGCCATCGACGGACTAGCGGGGGGGCTTGAGCAGTTCTTC
NA	TRBV5-4	NA	TRBJ2-7	CASSLDRVWEQYF	TGTGCCAGCAGCTTGGACAGGGTCTGGGAGCAGTACTTC
TRBD2	TRBV5-6	NA	TRBJ2-7	CASSLYSSGGYEQYF	TGTGCCAGCAGCTTGTACTCTAGCGGGGGCTACGAGCAGTACTTC
TRBD2	TRBV19	NA	TRBJ2-1	CASSSHSGGDYNEQFF	TGTGCCAGTAGTAGCCATAGCGGGGGGGACTACAATGAGCAGTTCTTC
TRBD2	TRBV5-5	NA	TRBJ2-3	CASSSYLLAGGRDTQYF	TGTGCCAGCAGCTCCTACCTACTAGCGGGAGGCCGAGATACGCAGTATTTT
TRBD2	TRBV5-1	NA	TRBJ2-7	CASSLATAGNSYEQYF	TGCGCCAGCAGCTTGGCTACAGCGGGGAACTCCTACGAGCAGTACTTC
TRBD2	TRBV6-5	NA	TRBJ2-1	CASSLLAGVEQFF	TGTGCCAGCAGTTTACTAGCGGGAGTTGAGCAGTTCTTC
NA	TRBV5-6	NA	TRBJ1-2	CASSSGVRYGYTF	TGTGCCAGCAGCTCAGGGGTCCGCTATGGCTACACCTTC
TRBD2	TRBV18	few	TRBJ2-7	CASSTGGTYEQYF	TGTGCCAGCTCAACCGGGGGGACCTACGAGCAGTACTTC
TRBD1	TRBV3-1/TRBV3-2	once	TRBJ1-1	CASRLSGGVNTEAFF	TGTGCCAGCAGATTATCAGGGGGTGTCAACACTGAAGCTTTCTTT
NA	TRBV10-3	NA	TRBJ2-3	CAISETAVTDTQYF	TGTGCCATCAGTGAAACGGCGGTCACAGATACGCAGTATTTT
NA	TRBV19	few	TRBJ1-2	CASSPPGEVTVKTF	TGTGCCAGTAGTCCCCCGGGGGAAGTGACAGTGAAAACCTTC
TRBD1	TRBV30	NA	TRBJ1-2	CAWSVGGGSYGYTF	TGTGCCTGGAGTGTAGGGGGCGGTAGCTATGGCTACACCTTC
NA	TRBV12-3/TRBV12-4	once	TRBJ1-1	CASSSRVVAEAFF	TGTGCCAGCAGTTCACGCGTAGTGGCTGAAGCTTTCTTT
TRBD1	TRBV28	NA	TRBJ1-2	CASSLGTERGYTF	TGTGCCAGCAGTCTAGGGACAGAGCGGGGCTACACCTTC
NA	TRBV7-2	NA	TRBJ1-4	CASSLGRWRVEEKLFF	TGTGCCAGCAGCTTAGGCCGGTGGAGAGTCGAGGAAAAACTGTTTTTT
TRBD1	TRBV28	NA	TRBJ1-4	CASSLVPGQPRSNEKLFF	TGTGCCAGCAGTCTAGTCCCGGGACAGCCACGATCTAATGAAAAACTGTTTTTT
NA	TRBV18	once	TRBJ1-1	CASSPRSVHQGSTEAFF	TGTGCCAGCTCACCACGGTCGGTCCACCAGGGGAGCACTGAAGCTTTCTTT
NA	TRBV18	NA	TRBJ1-5	CASSPDRQPQHF	TGTGCCAGCTCACCGGACAGACAGCCCCAGCATTTT
NA	TRBV5-1	NA	TRBJ2-2	CASSLAGLSTGELFF	TGCGCCAGCAGCTTGGCAGGGCTTAGCACCGGGGAGCTGTTTTTT
NA	TRBV6-5	NA	TRBJ1-1	CASSYGQGNTEAFF	TGTGCCAGCAGTTACGGGCAGGGCAACACTGAAGCTTTCTTT
NA	TRBV12-3/TRBV12-4	once	TRBJ2-7	CASSEGSYEQYF	TGTGCCAGCAGTGAGGGCTCGTACGAGCAGTACTTC
NA	TRBV25-1	NA	TRBJ1-2	CASSEVSGYTF	TGTGCCAGCAGTGAAGTGAGCGGCTACACCTTC
NA	TRBV6-5	NA	TRBJ1-2	CAVPRGYGYTF	TGTGCCGTACCTCGGGGATATGGCTACACCTTC
NA	TRBV28	NA	TRBJ1-2	CASREGSGYGYTF	TGTGCCAGCAGGGAGGGGAGTGGCTATGGCTACACCTTC
TRBD2	TRBV7-9	NA	TRBJ2-7	CASSPSRLAGGCDF	TGTGCCAGCAGCCCGAGTAGACTAGCGGGAGGGTGCGACTTC
NA	TRBV4-3	NA	TRBJ1-2	CASSQDSRTNYGYTF	TGCGCCAGCAGCCAAGATTCGCGGACAAACTATGGCTACACCTTC
TRBD1	TRBV11-2	NA	TRBJ2-5	CASSLGAGGGRRYF	TGTGCCAGCAGCTTAGGAGCAGGGGGCGGTCGAAGGTACTTC
NA	TRBV2	many	TRBJ2-6	CASSGQTGANVLTF	TGTGCCAGCAGTGGACAGACTGGGGCCAACGTCCTGACTTTC
TRBD1	TRBV9	NA	TRBJ2-7	CASSGQGSEQYF	TGTGCCAGCAGCGGACAGGGGTCCGAGCAGTACTTC
NA	TRBV7-2	NA	TRBJ2-1	CASSLVADSSYNEQFF	TGTGCCAGCAGCTTAGTAGCAGACAGCTCCTACAATGAGCAGTTCTTC
NA	TRBV19	NA	TRBJ1-1	CASIKDLNTEAFF	TGTGCCAGTATAAAGGACTTGAACACTGAAGCTTTCTTT
NA	TRBV6-1	NA	TRBJ2-7	CASSDLSRDATDEQYF	TGTGCCAGCAGTGACCTCTCGCGGGATGCAACTGACGAGCAGTACTTC
TRBD1	TRBV6-5	NA	TRBJ2-7	CASSYSTPGQGYEQYF	TGTGCCAGCAGTTACTCGACCCCCGGACAGGGCTACGAGCAGTACTTC
TRBD1	TRBV28	NA	TRBJ2-7	CASSPWDRGSYEQYF	TGTGCCAGCAGTCCGTGGGACAGGGGAAGCTACGAGCAGTACTTC
NA	TRBV27	NA	TRBJ2-5	CASSLLGGQETQYF	TGTGCCAGCAGTTTATTGGGGGGGCAGGAGACCCAGTACTTC
TRBD2	TRBV5-1	NA	TRBJ2-7	CASSLATSGYEQYF	TGCGCCAGCAGCTTAGCGACTAGCGGCTACGAGCAGTACTTC
NA	TRBV5-5	few	TRBJ1-5	CASSLKGAGQPQHF	TGTGCCAGCAGCTTAAAAGGGGCAGGACAGCCCCAGCATTTT
NA	TRBV7-8	many	TRBJ1-2	CASSLKGGADGYTF	TGTGCCAGCAGCTTAAAAGGGGGAGCCGATGGCTACACCTTC
NA	TRBV9	NA	TRBJ1-3	CASSVGSGGPLENTIYF	TGTGCCAGCAGCGTAGGTTCGGGAGGACCTTTGGAAAACACCATATATTTT
NA	TRBV18	NA	TRBJ1-1	CASSPSSGAVTEAFF	TGTGCCAGCTCACCGTCGTCAGGGGCAGTCACTGAAGCTTTCTTT
NA	TRBV19	NA	TRBJ2-3	CASSIQATDTQYF	TGTGCCAGTAGTATCCAGGCCACAGATACGCAGTATTTT
NA	TRBV25-1	NA	TRBJ1-5	CATAGDRGNQPQHF	TGTGCCACCGCAGGGGATAGGGGCAATCAGCCCCAGCATTTT
TRBD1	TRBV6-5	once	TRBJ2-7	CASSLTGRSYEQYF	TGTGCCAGCAGCTTGACAGGGCGTTCCTACGAGCAGTACTTC
NA	TRBV6-2/TRBV6-3	NA	TRBJ1-2	CASSYAGPNYGYTF	TGTGCCAGCAGTTACGCAGGGCCTAACTATGGCTACACCTTC
NA	TRBV4-3	NA	TRBJ2-5	CASSQDPRETQYF	TGCGCCAGCAGCCAAGATCCCCGGGAGACCCAGTACTTC